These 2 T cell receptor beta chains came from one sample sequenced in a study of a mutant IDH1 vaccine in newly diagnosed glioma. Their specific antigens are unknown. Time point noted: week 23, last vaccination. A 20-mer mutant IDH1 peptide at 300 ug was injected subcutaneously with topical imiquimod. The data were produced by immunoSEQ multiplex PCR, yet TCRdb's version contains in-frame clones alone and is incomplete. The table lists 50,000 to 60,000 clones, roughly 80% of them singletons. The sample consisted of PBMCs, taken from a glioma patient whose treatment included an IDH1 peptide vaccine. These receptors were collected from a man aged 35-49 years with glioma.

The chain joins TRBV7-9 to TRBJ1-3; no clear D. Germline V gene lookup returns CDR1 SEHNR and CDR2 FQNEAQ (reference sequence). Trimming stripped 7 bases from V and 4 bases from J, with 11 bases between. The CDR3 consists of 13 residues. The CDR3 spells CASNEGQGNTIYF. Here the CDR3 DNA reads TGTGCCAGCAATGAGGGCCAGGGAAACACCATATATTTT.

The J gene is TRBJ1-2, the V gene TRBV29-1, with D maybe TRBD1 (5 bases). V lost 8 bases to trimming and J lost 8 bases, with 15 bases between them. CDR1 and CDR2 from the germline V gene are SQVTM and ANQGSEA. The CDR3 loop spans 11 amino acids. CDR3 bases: TGCAGCTTTTGGGGGGGAGGCGGCTACACCTTC. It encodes CSFWGGGGYTF.